This T cell receptor beta chain was recorded in a study of molecular identifiers for immune sequencing clone quantification. Looking at the study overall: Four portions were sequenced after RNA from approximately 20,000 or 98,000 naive CD8 cells was split five ways in replicates.

This clonotype was found many times. Germline V lookup: CDR1 PRHDT, CDR2 FYEKMQ (reference sequence). The junction had 11 bases not matched to a gene; V was cut back by 4 bases and J by 6 bases. The CDR3 is made up of 15 amino acids. The bulk TCR libraries were made with methods described before and with listed TCR primers. TCRdb passed the PCR reads through MiXCR, listing each CDR3 protein once. Here the sample spans 85,000 to 120,000 distinct CDR3 sequences, less than 35% being singletons. Sequencing input: naive CD8+ T cells from blood, with Jurkat cell RNA spiked in. Subset specified: FACS-sorted CD8+CD4-CCR7+CD45RA+ naive T cells. The TCR was taken from a human donor in good health. Some libraries in this study had Jurkat cell RNA spiked in. The J gene is TRBJ2-7, the V gene TRBV13; 8 bases fit TRBD1. This CDR3 reads CASSSSGAGGLEQYF. The CDR3 DNA is TGTGCCAGCAGCTCATCCGGTGCAGGGGGCCTCGAGCAGTACTTC.